Following are 6 T cell receptor beta chains from one sample sequenced in a study of shared clonotypes between healthy human individuals. The naive CD8 fraction comprised CD45RO-negative cells positively selected for CCR7 and excluded terminally differentiated effector memory CD45RA+ cells. Libraries were prepared by immunoSEQ multiplex PCR; TCRdb keeps only in-frame clonotypes and omits some of them. The sample holds around 1.9 million clones, around 93% seen once. Sequencing was done on a sample of naive CD8+ T cells from PBMCs. All receptors derive from a man aged 18 to 29 in good health. Some clones in this sample may be carry-over from other donors' samples.

Details on this clone: Other DNA sequences of this sample code for an identical CDR3. This chain links TRBV7-9 with TRBJ1-1; 8 positions agree with TRBD1. Per the germline V gene, CDR1 is SEHNR and CDR2 is FQNEAQ (reference sequence). The CDR3 extends over 15 amino acids. The V gene end was trimmed by 5 bases and the J gene end by 5 bases; junction bases not matched to a gene: 10. This chain's CDR3 is CASSPRQGRGTEAFF. CDR3 nucleotides: TGTGCCAGCAGCCCCAGACAGGGGAGGGGGACTGAAGCTTTCTTT.

The chain employs TRBV27 and TRBJ2-2; D might be TRBD1 (5 bases). The CDR3 sequence is 14 residues long. V lost 2 bases and J lost 5, with 9 bases in between. The V gene's germline CDR1 is MNHEY and CDR2 SMNVEV (reference sequence). CDR3 sequence: CASSLGAGTGELFF. CDR3 DNA sequence: TGTGCCAGCAGTTTAGGGGCAGGAACCGGGGAGCTGTTTTTT.

The chain carries TRBV7-3 and TRBJ2-3; 11 positions agree with TRBD2. In germline, CDR1 is SGHTA, CDR2 FQGTGA. The CDR3 runs 18 residues. The V gene end was trimmed by 4 bases and the J gene end by 7 bases; junction bases not matched to a gene: 16. For the CDR3, the DNA is TGTGCCAGCAGCTCTACCCCTAGCGGGAGGCCGTATCATAATACGCAGTATTTT. As protein: CASSSTPSGRPYHNTQYF.

This chain links TRBV11-2 with TRBJ2-7; D unresolved. The length of the CDR3 is 13 residues. V was trimmed by 6 bases and J by 3 bases, leaving 12 bases between them. CDR1 is SGHAT, CDR2 FQNNGV, per germline. The CDR3 DNA is TGTGCCAGCAGTCCCACCGGATTCTACGAGCAGTACTTC. Protein product: CASSPTGFYEQYF.

Note on this clone: The same CDR3 arises from other DNA sequences in this sample as well. V and J are TRBV4-1 and TRBJ2-7; maybe TRBD2 (6 bases). Germline CDR1 is MGHRA and CDR2 is YSYEKL. The CDR3 covers 13 residues. V was shortened by 1 base and J by 6 bases, with 10 bases between the two germline ends. CDR3 nucleotides: TGCGCCAGCAGCCAAGTGGGTAGCGGCGAGCAGTACTTC. Translation: CASSQVGSGEQYF.

The chain is built from TRBV9 and TRBJ2-5; D assignment may be TRBD1 or TRBD2 (5 bases each). Germline-derived CDR1 and CDR2 are SGDLS and YYNGEE. The CDR3 is 14 residues long. Trimming pared 1 base from V and 5 bases from J, leaving 12 bases between. The CDR3 sequence is CASSVRVGPETQYF. The CDR3 nucleotides are TGTGCCAGCAGCGTACGGGTGGGACCGGAGACCCAGTACTTC. Full variable domain (rest looked up from reference TRBV9 and TRBJ2-5): DSGVTQTPKHLITATGQRVTLRCSPRSGDLSVYWYQQSLDQGLQFLIQYYNGEERAKGNILERFSAQQFPDLHSELNLSSLELGDSALYFCASSVRVGPETQYFGPGTRLLVL.